This T cell receptor (beta chain) is from a study of blood T cell repertoires in COVID-19. Study details: The cDNA or gDNA used as material had been derived from T cells, B-cell-depleted T cells, or PBMCs.

Recruited during active infection, patients (from Seattle) were subsequently followed longitudinally. The CDR3 covers 17 residues. The ends were cut back, 6 bases at V and 0 bases at J, with 17 bases in the middle. Germline V lookup: CDR1 SEHNR, CDR2 FQNEAQ (reference sequence). Libraries were prepared by immunoSEQ multiplex PCR; TCRdb keeps only in-frame clonotypes and omits some of them. The repertoire holds fewer than 400,000 clones, with about nine tenths as singletons. The chain carries TRBV7-9 and TRBJ1-4, with D perhaps TRBD1 (6 bases). The sequence came from a woman in her 30s with COVID-19, enrolled during active disease. The sequencing input was peripheral blood. The CDR3 sequence: CASRKGQRAATNEKLFF. DNA for the CDR3: TGTGCCAGCAGGAAAGGACAGAGGGCTGCAACTAATGAAAAACTGTTTTTT. The whole variable domain, filled in from reference TRBV7-9 and TRBJ1-4, reads DTGVSQNPRHKITKRGQNVTFRCDPISEHNRLYWYRQTLGQGPEFLTYFQNEAQLEKSRLLSDRFSAERPKGSFSTLEIQRTEQGDSAMYLCASRKGQRAATNEKLFFGSGTQLSVL.